Each of the 26 T cell receptor beta chains below was sequenced from the same sample in a study of blood T cells in healthy people across ages. A second roughly 7 to 12 cycle PCR used barcoded and J-beta primers. TCRdb recomputed calls from the 5' RACE reads with MiXCR, one row per CDR3 protein. There are fewer than 2,000,000 distinct CDR3 sequences in the sample; around 36% occur only once, and 11% lies in the top ten. The sequenced sample was blood. Receptors were obtained from a woman aged 30 to 39 in good health.

This clonotype showed up many times. The V gene is TRBV20-1, the J gene TRBJ2-5; D may correspond to TRBD1 or TRBD2 (7 bases each). The CDR3 is made up of 14 amino acids. In germline, CDR1 is DFQATT, CDR2 SNEGSKA (reference sequence). V was pared by 0 bases and J by 4 bases, with 12 bases between. The CDR3 reads CSARDGRGGETQYF. In DNA form, the CDR3 reads TGCAGTGCTAGAGACGGCAGGGGGGGAGAGACCCAGTACTTC.

This clonotype was counted many times. The V and J genes are TRBV12-3 or TRBV12-4 and TRBJ1-2; TRBD1 aligns across 9 bases. There are 14 residues in the CDR3. Unmatched junction bases numbered 7, after V lost 5 bases and J lost 6 bases. DNA of the CDR3: TGTGCCAGCAGTCTGGCTGGACAGGGGAATGGCTACACCTTC. Its translation: CASSLAGQGNGYTF.

This clonotype was seen a handful of times. V gene TRBV20-1 combines with J gene TRBJ2-3; TRBD2 aligns across 7 bases. Germline V gene sequence: CDR1 DFQATT, CDR2 SNEGSKA (reference sequence). V shed 1 base and J 6 bases; nucleotides not matched to a gene: 7. This CDR3 has 14 residues. CDR3 protein: CSARGAGEWDTQYF. CDR3 in DNA: TGCAGTGCTAGAGGGGCGGGAGAGTGGGATACGCAGTATTTT.

There are a few counts of this clonotype. This chain links TRBV10-3 with TRBJ1-2; D might be TRBD1 (6 bases). Germline V gives CDR1 ENHRY, CDR2 SYGVKD. The CDR3 sequence is 15 residues long. With 1 base removed from V and 7 bases from J, the gap between germline ends came to 16 bases. As DNA, the CDR3 is TGTGCCATCAGTGAGTTGTTTCGGACAGACTCTGGCTACACCTTC. This encodes CAISELFRTDSGYTF.

V is TRBV7-3 and J is TRBJ2-1; perhaps TRBD2 as D (6 bases). V dropped 5 bases and J dropped 6 bases, with 20 bases sitting between them. The CDR3 length is 16 residues. CDR1 and CDR2 (germline): SGHTA, FQGTGA. CDR3 sequence: CASSPGWSSGGNEQFF. Written as DNA, the CDR3 is TGTGCCAGCAGCCCTGGCTGGTCCTCCGGGGGCAATGAGCAGTTCTTC. Based on the CDR3 plus reference TRBV7-3 and TRBJ2-1, the full variable domain is GAGVSQTPSNKVTEKGKYVELRCDPISGHTALYWYRQSLGQGPEFLIYFQGTGAADDSGLPNDRFFAVRPEGSVSTLKIQRTERGDSAVYLCASSPGWSSGGNEQFFGPGTRLTVL.

This clonotype was seen a handful of times. CDR3 DNA sequence: TGTGCCAGCAGTTTAGCTCAGGGTTCCGGCTCCTACGAGCAGTACTTC. Protein sequence: CASSLAQGSGSYEQYF. The chain couples TRBV28 to TRBJ2-7; TRBD1 is a possible D gene (5 bases). Germline V gives CDR1 MDHEN, CDR2 SYDVKM. The CDR3 runs to 16 residues. V lost 2 bases to trimming and J lost 0 bases, with 14 bases between them. The whole variable domain, remainder taken from reference TRBV28 and TRBJ2-7, is DVKVTQSSRYLVKRTGEKVFLECVQDMDHENMFWYRQDPGLGLRLIYFSYDVKMKEKGDIPEGYSVSREKKERFSLILESASTNQTSMYLCASSLAQGSGSYEQYFGPGTRLTVT.

This clonotype was found many times. The chain is built from TRBV12-3 or TRBV12-4 and TRBJ2-1; 10 bases agree with TRBD2. CDR3 size: 15 residues. V was clipped by 5 bases and J by 5 bases; unmatched bases: 6. The CDR3 spells CASSNSGRKNNEQFF. CDR3 in DNA: TGTGCCAGCAGTAATAGCGGGAGGAAAAACAATGAGCAGTTCTTC.

This chain uses TRBV28 with TRBJ2-7, with 10 bases identical to TRBD1. The CDR3 contains 17 residues. J was trimmed by 1 base and V by 3 bases; bases with no gene match: 9. CDR1 is MDHEN, CDR2 SYDVKM, per germline. The CDR3 DNA reads as TGTGCCAGCAGTTTTCGGGACAGGGGAGTTTTATCCTACGAGCAGTACTTC. It translates to CASSFRDRGVLSYEQYF.

This clonotype has just a few counts. Compared with germline, one end of the junction differs, possibly owing to a read error. This chain connects TRBV27 to TRBJ2-3; D call uncertain. There are 15 residues in the CDR3. Germline CDR1 is MNHEY and CDR2 is SMNVEV (reference sequence). The CDR3 DNA follows: TGTGCCAGCAGTTTCGCCCTAATCAGCACGGATACGCAGTATTTT. It encodes CASSFALISTDTQYF.

This clonotype came up a few times. The chain uses TRBV27 and TRBJ1-4; D possibly corresponds to TRBD1 (6 bases). The V end was cut by 5 bases, the J end by 8 bases, with 15 bases between. The length of the CDR3 is 14 residues. CDR1 and CDR2 from the germline V gene are MNHEY and SMNVEV (reference sequence). The CDR3 spells CASSIRQDGEKLFF. The CDR3 bases are TGTGCCAGCAGTATTCGACAGGATGGGGAAAAACTGTTTTTT.

In regard to this clonotype: Compared with germline, one end of the junction differs, possibly owing to a read error. The chain employs TRBV7-2 and TRBJ2-1, with D perhaps matching TRBD2 (5 bases). This CDR3 spans 13 amino acids. Germline CDR1 is SGHTA and CDR2 is FQGNSA. The CDR3 sequence is CANSLGLINEQFF. CDR3 DNA: TGTGCCAACAGCTTAGGACTGATCAATGAGCAGTTCTTC.

This clonotype was detected only once. The CDR3 DNA reads as TGTGCTAGTGCCCTCTCTAGCTCCTACAATGAGCAGTTCTTC. It encodes CASALSSSYNEQFF. V and J are TRBV12-5 and TRBJ2-1; no reliable D call. V was cut by 7 bases and J by 0 bases, with 10 bases left in between. The length of the CDR3 is 14 residues. Germline CDR1 LGHNT, CDR2 FRNRAP.

This clonotype was seen more than once but under ten times. This chain links TRBV6-2 or TRBV6-3 with TRBJ2-1, with 11 bases aligning to TRBD2. The J segment lost 6 bases and the V segment lost 5 bases, leaving 6 bases of the junction unmatched. Germline values: CDR1 MNHEY, CDR2 SVGEGT. There are 15 residues in the CDR3. The CDR3 spells CASSPGLAEPNEQFF. The CDR3 region has the DNA TGTGCCAGCAGTCCGGGACTAGCGGAGCCCAATGAGCAGTTCTTC.

The rearrangement joins TRBV11-2 to TRBJ2-7; TRBD1 agrees at 7 bases. V was clipped by 5 bases and J by 0 bases; unmatched bases: 7. The CDR3 sequence is 15 residues long. CDR1 and CDR2 (germline): SGHAT, FQNNGV. This CDR3 reads CASSETGLSSYEQYF. The CDR3 coding sequence is TGTGCCAGCAGCGAGACAGGGCTGAGCTCCTACGAGCAGTACTTC. Variable domain in full (rest from reference TRBV11-2 and TRBJ2-7): EAGVAQSPRYKIIEKRQSVAFWCNPISGHATLYWYQQILGQGPKLLIQFQNNGVVDDSQLPKDRFSAERLKGVDSTLKIQPAKLEDSAVYLCASSETGLSSYEQYFGPGTRLTVT.

In this sample, this clonotype turned up many times. V usage is TRBV10-3 and J usage is TRBJ2-3, with D hard to call. CDR1 ENHRY and CDR2 SYGVKD come from the germline V gene. The germline V and J ends were trimmed by 3 bases and 0 bases, with 7 bases remaining between them. The CDR3 contains 14 residues. As DNA, the CDR3 is TGTGCCATCAGTGACAGTTACAGCACAGATACGCAGTATTTT. Protein sequence: CAISDSYSTDTQYF.

CDR3 sequence (DNA): TGTGCCATCAGTGGCCGGGGGCTGGATGGAAACACCATATATTTT. Its protein is CAISGRGLDGNTIYF. V and J are TRBV10-3 and TRBJ1-3; D perhaps matches TRBD1 (6 bases). The CDR3 runs 15 residues. The V and J ends lost 4 bases and 3 bases respectively, with 13 bases between them. From germline, CDR1 is ENHRY and CDR2 SYGVKD.

This clonotype was seen a handful of times. V is TRBV6-6 and J is TRBJ1-2; D is unclear. The germline CDR1 and CDR2 sequences are MNHNY and SVGAGI (reference sequence). Trimming pared 4 bases from V and 2 bases from J, leaving 8 bases between. The CDR3 length is 13 residues. CDR3 region: CASSSELNYGYTF. The CDR3 region has the DNA TGTGCCAGCAGTTCGGAGCTCAACTATGGCTACACCTTC.

The V and J genes are TRBV6-6 and TRBJ2-5; the match to TRBD1 covers 9 bases. The CDR3 is 15 amino acids. The V segment lost 7 bases and the J segment 13 bases; nucleotides outside the gene matches: 19. Germline V gene data show CDR1 as MNHNY and CDR2 as SVGAGI (reference sequence). The CDR3 reads CASISPGTGSGFPYF. In DNA form, the CDR3 reads TGTGCCAGCATCTCACCCGGGACAGGGTCAGGTTTCCCGTACTTC.

This clonotype came up a few times. This sequence joins TRBV6-5 and TRBJ2-3; TRBD1 aligns across 8 bases. This CDR3 spans 15 amino acids. The V gene's germline CDR1 is MNHEY and CDR2 SVGAGI. The V and J ends lost 4 bases and 2 bases, in that order; junction bases with no gene match: 5. CDR3 bases: TGTGCCAGCAGTTCCCGGGACAGGCCCACAGATACGCAGTATTTT. Protein sequence: CASSSRDRPTDTQYF.

The chain links TRBV5-1 to TRBJ2-7; no firm D call. The V gene lost 0 bases and the J gene lost 3 bases, with 19 bases spanning the gap. From germline, CDR1 is SGHRS and CDR2 YFSETQ. There are 17 residues in the CDR3. CDR3 bases: TGCGCCAGCAGCTTGGGTCCCTTCTCCCAGGATTACTACGAGCAGTACTTC. Residues: CASSLGPFSQDYYEQYF. The complete variable domain, with remaining parts taken from reference TRBV5-1 and TRBJ2-7, reads KAGVTQTPRYLIKTRGQQVTLSCSPISGHRSVSWYQQTPGQGLQFLFEYFSETQRNKGNFPGRFSGRQFSNSRSEMNVSTLELGDSALYLCASSLGPFSQDYYEQYFGPGTRLTVT.

The chain has TRBV11-2 and TRBJ2-7; the D is unclear. Trimming removed 2 bases at V and 5 bases at J, with 13 bases between. Germline CDR1 and CDR2: SGHAT and FQNNGV. This CDR3 contains 14 residues. The CDR3 is CASSLTTLVHEQYF. Here the CDR3 DNA reads TGTGCCAGCAGCTTAACAACACTGGTCCACGAGCAGTACTTC.

The rearrangement uses TRBV28 and TRBJ2-3, with D unresolved. This CDR3 comprises 13 residues. Trimming left V 4 bases short and J 4 bases short, with 9 bases between. In germline, CDR1 is MDHEN, CDR2 SYDVKM. CDR3 amino acids: CASSSPRSDTQYF. The CDR3, as DNA: TGTGCCAGCAGTTCCCCCCGGTCAGATACGCAGTATTTT. Full variable domain (missing parts from reference TRBV28 and TRBJ2-3): DVKVTQSSRYLVKRTGEKVFLECVQDMDHENMFWYRQDPGLGLRLIYFSYDVKMKEKGDIPEGYSVSREKKERFSLILESASTNQTSMYLCASSSPRSDTQYFGPGTRLTVL.

A word on this clonotype: This may stem from a read error, because a much larger clone lies one nucleotide away. This rearrangement joins TRBV4-1 to TRBJ2-7; weak D call: TRBD2 (5 bases). Trimming removed 2 bases at V and 3 bases at J, with 14 bases between. From germline, CDR1 is MGHRA and CDR2 YSYEKL. The CDR3 length is 15 residues. The CDR3 region is CASSQMWSGNYEQYF. The DNA for the CDR3 is TGCGCCAGCAGCCAAATGTGGAGCGGTAACTACGAGCAGTACTTC.

The chain has TRBV24-1 and TRBJ2-3; D is unclear. The CDR3 loop spans 15 amino acids. Trimming removed 9 bases from V and 2 bases from J, with 17 bases in between. Looked up from germline, CDR1 is KGHDR and CDR2 is SFDVKD. CDR3 sequence: CATGDKYDDTDTQYF. CDR3 nucleotide sequence: TGTGCCACCGGCGATAAGTATGATGACACAGATACGCAGTATTTT.

With regard to this clonotype: The junction shows a germline mismatch at one end, possibly a read error. The rearrangement joins TRBV6-1 to TRBJ2-1, with no clear D. CDR3 length equals 14 residues. The V gene's germline CDR1 is MNHNS and CDR2 SASEGT. The CDR3 bases are TGTGCCGGCAGTGAAGTCTATGAAAGTGGTGAGCAGTTCTTC. As protein: CAGSEVYESGEQFF.

The chain employs TRBV20-1 and TRBJ2-5, with unresolved D. Germline CDR1 reads DFQATT; CDR2 reads SNEGSKA (reference sequence). The CDR3 contains 12 residues. V lost 0 bases to trimming and J lost 7 bases, with 9 bases between them. The CDR3 nucleotides read TGCAGTGCTAGAGATCCCGATATGACCCAGTACTTC. The encoded protein is CSARDPDMTQYF.